These T cell receptor beta chains were read from a single sample in a study of CD8+ T cells in alopecia areata. Using immunoSEQ multiplex PCR, the repertoire was profiled, and TCRdb retains in-frame clones only, with some absent. This table has about 140,000 clones, about three fifths appearing once. The sequencing sample was made of CD8+ T cells sorted from blood. The receptors derive from a human donor in good health. Each CDR3 is given with its conserved first and last residue. Fields, in order: CDR3 DNA, CDR3 protein, V gene, clone size, D gene, J gene. D genes are given only for firm matches. The size of a clone is reported for some rows only, either as once, few or many, or as a class for expanded clones.

DNA: TGTGCCTGGAGTTCGGCAGGGTCGAACACTGAAGCTTTCTTT
CDR3: CAWSSAGSNTEAFF
V: TRBV30
size: .
D: .
J: TRBJ1-1

DNA: TGCAGCGTTGCGGGAGCCTACGAGCAGTACTTC
CDR3: CSVAGAYEQYF
V: TRBV29-1
size: .
D: .
J: TRBJ2-7

DNA: TGTGCCAGCAGCGCCCAAGGGGCTGGGGCCAACGTCCTGACTTTC
CDR3: CASSAQGAGANVLTF
V: TRBV9
size: .
D: .
J: TRBJ2-6

DNA: TGTGCCAGCTGTCCGTATACGGGCGCAACTAATGAAAAACTGTTTTTT
CDR3: CASCPYTGATNEKLFF
V: TRBV27
size: few
D: .
J: TRBJ1-4

DNA: TGTGCCAGCAGCGTAGTGCCGGCTAGAAGGCAGTTCTTC
CDR3: CASSVVPARRQFF
V: TRBV9
size: .
D: .
J: TRBJ2-1

DNA: TGCAGCGGGACTTGGCTGAGCGGACAAGAGACCCAGTACTTC
CDR3: CSGTWLSGQETQYF
V: TRBV29-1
size: once
D: .
J: TRBJ2-5

DNA: TGTGCCACCGCCTATAGCGGGAGTGGTGAGCAGTTCTTC
CDR3: CATAYSGSGEQFF
V: TRBV7-9
size: .
D: TRBD2
J: TRBJ2-1

DNA: TGTGCCAGCACAAGACTTGGTCGACTAGCAGAGCAGTTCTTC
CDR3: CASTRLGRLAEQFF
V: TRBV28
size: .
D: TRBD2
J: TRBJ2-1

DNA: TGCAGCGTCTTGGACAGCGGCAATCAGCCCCAGCATTTT
CDR3: CSVLDSGNQPQHF
V: TRBV29-1
size: .
D: .
J: TRBJ1-5

DNA: TGTGCCAGCAGTGAAGGCTCGGGCTATGGCTACACCTTC
CDR3: CASSEGSGYGYTF
V: TRBV25-1
size: .
D: .
J: TRBJ1-2

DNA: TGTGCCAGCAGCTTAGGCAAGACAGCGACAGATACGCAGTATTTT
CDR3: CASSLGKTATDTQYF
V: TRBV7-9
size: few
D: .
J: TRBJ2-3

DNA: TGTGCCAGCAGTTACGCGGGTACTGAGCAGTTCTTC
CDR3: CASSYAGTEQFF
V: TRBV6-5
size: .
D: .
J: TRBJ2-1

DNA: TGTGCCAGCAGCCTTGGACGAGGGCTCCCCTCTGGGGCCAACGTCCTGACTTTC
CDR3: CASSLGRGLPSGANVLTF
V: TRBV13
size: .
D: .
J: TRBJ2-6

DNA: TGCAGTGCTAGAGAAGCGGACCCCGAGTACTTC
CDR3: CSAREADPEYF
V: TRBV20-1
size: .
D: .
J: TRBJ2-5

DNA: TGTGCCAGCAATGAGGTTGTTGGCGAGACCCAGTACTTC
CDR3: CASNEVVGETQYF
V: TRBV2
size: .
D: .
J: TRBJ2-5

DNA: TGCAGCGCCAGGACCCGGGGGGGCTATGGCTACACCTTC
CDR3: CSARTRGGYGYTF
V: TRBV29-1
size: few
D: .
J: TRBJ1-2

DNA: TGTGCCAGCAGCTTCGACAACTACGAGCAGTACTTC
CDR3: CASSFDNYEQYF
V: TRBV11-2
size: .
D: .
J: TRBJ2-7

DNA: TGTGCCAGCAGTTACTCGCGGGGTGGGGAGCTGTTTTTT
CDR3: CASSYSRGGELFF
V: TRBV6-5
size: .
D: .
J: TRBJ2-2

DNA: TGTGCCAGCAGCTTAGTCGCGTCTAGCGGGTTGGAGACCCAGTACTTC
CDR3: CASSLVASSGLETQYF
V: TRBV7-2
size: .
D: TRBD2
J: TRBJ2-5

DNA: TGTGCCAGCAGCCAGGTCTGGACCGGAACAGATACGCAGTATTTT
CDR3: CASSQVWTGTDTQYF
V: TRBV14
size: few
D: .
J: TRBJ2-3

DNA: TGTGCCAGCAGCTCCACTCGGTACGAGCAGTACTTC
CDR3: CASSSTRYEQYF
V: TRBV7-9
size: .
D: .
J: TRBJ2-7

DNA: TGTGCCTGGAAAGGTGGGACTAGCGTTACTTACTCCTACGAGCAGTACTTC
CDR3: CAWKGGTSVTYSYEQYF
V: TRBV30
size: .
D: TRBD2
J: TRBJ2-7

DNA: TGCAGCGTTGTTCTAGGGGACACCACCGACACCGGGGAGCTGTTTTTT
CDR3: CSVVLGDTTDTGELFF
V: TRBV29-1
size: .
D: .
J: TRBJ2-2

DNA: TGTGCCAGCAGCTTGGGGGCGGGCACAGATACGCAGTATTTT
CDR3: CASSLGAGTDTQYF
V: TRBV5-4
size: .
D: .
J: TRBJ2-3

DNA: TGTGCCAGCAGTCCTTCGGGTGGAACCTACGAGCAGTACTTC
CDR3: CASSPSGGTYEQYF
V: TRBV27
size: .
D: .
J: TRBJ2-7

DNA: TGTGCCATCAGTGAGATGCAGCCAGTGGAGCAGTTCTTC
CDR3: CAISEMQPVEQFF
V: TRBV10-3
size: .
D: .
J: TRBJ2-1

DNA: TGTGCTAGTGGACCTTATTTCCGGGAAAAAAGGGGCTATGGCTACACCTTC
CDR3: CASGPYFREKRGYGYTF
V: TRBV12-5
size: .
D: .
J: TRBJ1-2

DNA: TGTGCCAGCAGTCAGGGACTAGCGGAGATCTACGAGCAGTACTTC
CDR3: CASSQGLAEIYEQYF
V: TRBV6-5
size: .
D: TRBD2
J: TRBJ2-7

DNA: TGCGCCAGCAGCCAAGGGACAGGTGGACTGAACACTGAAGCTTTCTTT
CDR3: CASSQGTGGLNTEAFF
V: TRBV4-1
size: .
D: TRBD1
J: TRBJ1-1

DNA: TGCAGCGGTTGGGACAGCTCCTACGAGCAGTACTTC
CDR3: CSGWDSSYEQYF
V: TRBV29-1
size: .
D: TRBD1
J: TRBJ2-7

DNA: TGTGCCAGCAGGGGACAGGGGGCGTACACTGAAGCTTTCTTT
CDR3: CASRGQGAYTEAFF
V: TRBV6-6
size: once
D: TRBD1
J: TRBJ1-1

DNA: TGTGCCAGCAGTCAAACCCTAGTCCCAGCCGATTCGCAGTATTTT
CDR3: CASSQTLVPADSQYF
V: TRBV6-5
size: few
D: .
J: TRBJ2-3

DNA: TGTGCCAGCAGTTACGTAGGGGGTGAGCAGTACTTC
CDR3: CASSYVGGEQYF
V: TRBV6-6
size: .
D: .
J: TRBJ2-7

DNA: TGTGCCAGCAGTGTGTTCAGCGGAGGAGCCTACGAGCAGTACTTC
CDR3: CASSVFSGGAYEQYF
V: TRBV2
size: .
D: .
J: TRBJ2-7

DNA: TGCGCCAGCAGCGTCAACGGGGCCTCCTACAATGAGCAGTTCTTC
CDR3: CASSVNGASYNEQFF
V: TRBV4-1
size: .
D: .
J: TRBJ2-1

DNA: TGTGCCAGCAGTGTCCAACGGGAAGAGCAGTTCTTC
CDR3: CASSVQREEQFF
V: TRBV2
size: .
D: .
J: TRBJ2-1

DNA: TGCGCCAGCAGCCAAGAAAGGTGGCTAGCGGGAGGTTACAATGAGCAGTTCTTC
CDR3: CASSQERWLAGGYNEQFF
V: TRBV4-1
size: .
D: TRBD2
J: TRBJ2-1

DNA: TGTGCCAGCAGCTTAGCTGGATTCACATCAGACGAGCAGTACTTC
CDR3: CASSLAGFTSDEQYF
V: TRBV7-8
size: few
D: .
J: TRBJ2-7

DNA: TGTGCCAGTAGTATTTGGGGTCTGGAGCAGTACTTC
CDR3: CASSIWGLEQYF
V: TRBV19
size: .
D: .
J: TRBJ2-7

DNA: TGTGCCAGCAGCTTAGGTTACCGGGGCCTGAACACTGAAGCTTTCTTT
CDR3: CASSLGYRGLNTEAFF
V: TRBV11-2
size: once
D: .
J: TRBJ1-1

DNA: TGTGCCAGCAGCTCAAGGACTGCGGAGCTGTTTTTT
CDR3: CASSSRTAELFF
V: TRBV11-2
size: few
D: .
J: TRBJ2-2

DNA: TGTGCCAGCAGCGGACAGGGGACGACTGAAGCTTTCTTT
CDR3: CASSGQGTTEAFF
V: TRBV6-5
size: .
D: TRBD1
J: TRBJ1-1

DNA: TGTGCCAGCAAACCGGGACTAGCTTCGCATGAGCAGTTCTTC
CDR3: CASKPGLASHEQFF
V: TRBV6-5
size: .
D: TRBD2
J: TRBJ2-1

DNA: TGTGCCAGCAGCTCCTCACTAGCCCTACAAGAGACCCAGTACTTC
CDR3: CASSSSLALQETQYF
V: TRBV9
size: .
D: .
J: TRBJ2-5

DNA: TGCAGCGTTAAGGTGGTGGAGGCAGGCGGCAATGAGCAGTTCTTC
CDR3: CSVKVVEAGGNEQFF
V: TRBV29-1
size: .
D: .
J: TRBJ2-1

DNA: TGTGCCAGCAGCCTGGACACCCAAGAGACCCAGTACTTC
CDR3: CASSLDTQETQYF
V: TRBV13
size: once
D: .
J: TRBJ2-5

DNA: TGCAGCGTACGAACAACCGGGACTAACAAACCTTTCTACTTC
CDR3: CSVRTTGTNKPFYF
V: TRBV29-1
size: few
D: TRBD2
J: TRBJ2-4

DNA: TGTGCCAGCTCACCAAGCGCAGCAGGACAGGGAGACACAGATACGCAGTATTTT
CDR3: CASSPSAAGQGDTDTQYF
V: TRBV18
size: .
D: TRBD1
J: TRBJ2-3

DNA: TGTGCCACCTCGAGCTACGAGCAGTACTTC
CDR3: CATSSYEQYF
V: TRBV28
size: .
D: .
J: TRBJ2-7

DNA: TGTGCCAGCCCGCACCTGGGACAGGGTGGAGGCTACACCTTC
CDR3: CASPHLGQGGGYTF
V: TRBV11-2
size: .
D: TRBD1
J: TRBJ1-2

DNA: TGTGCCAGCAGCCCCTTTCACGGAAATCAGCCCCAGCATTTT
CDR3: CASSPFHGNQPQHF
V: TRBV5-6
size: few
D: .
J: TRBJ1-5